One sample yielded the 11 T cell receptor beta chains listed below, sequenced in a study of cytotoxic CD8 clonotypes in ibrutinib-treated CLL. Libraries were prepared by immunoSEQ multiplex PCR; TCRdb keeps only in-frame clonotypes and omits some of them. The sample has about 160,000 clones; 81% are singletons. This sample comprised PBMCs, obtained after 12 months of ibrutinib treatment. These TCRs come from a human donor with chronic lymphocytic leukemia.

The gene calls are TRBV7-9 and TRBJ2-3; 9 bases map to TRBD2. Germline loops: CDR1 SEHNR, CDR2 FQNEAQ (reference sequence). After removal of 2 bases from V and 5 bases from J, the junction contained 2 bases not matched to a gene. The CDR3 totals 14 residues. For the CDR3, the DNA is TGTGCCAGCAGCTTAATTAGCGGGGGAGATACGCAGTATTTT. Its translation: CASSLISGGDTQYF.

The CDR3: CASSSGTGVGIAGYTF. DNA for the CDR3: TGTGCCAGCAGTTCGGGGACAGGAGTTGGTATTGCGGGCTACACCTTC. V usage is TRBV28 and J usage is TRBJ1-2; 8 bases fit TRBD1. The germline gives CDR1 MDHEN, CDR2 SYDVKM. V trimming: 4 bases; J trimming: 8 bases; junction bases outside the gene matches: 15. CDR3 length: 16 residues.

This sequence joins TRBV19 and TRBJ1-5; 8 bases are a match to TRBD1. The V and J ends lost 1 base and 7 bases, in that order; junction bases with no gene match: 6. This CDR3 is built from 15 residues. CDR1 and CDR2 from the germline V gene are LNHDA and SQIVND (reference sequence). The DNA of the CDR3 is TGTGCCAGTAGTATAGTCGGACAGGGTGGCCAGCCCCAGCATTTT. Amino acid sequence: CASSIVGQGGQPQHF.

The DNA of the CDR3 is TGTGCCAGCAGCGTCCGACAGGGGGGCAACGAGCAGTACTTC. This sequence encodes CASSVRQGGNEQYF. This chain joins TRBV7-9 and TRBJ2-7; 9 bases are a match to TRBD1. The germline CDR1 and CDR2 sequences are SEHNR and FQNEAQ (reference sequence). The CDR3 is 14 amino acids. Trimming cost V 5 bases and J 5 bases; bases outside gene matches: 7.

V and J are TRBV5-4 and TRBJ2-1; 12 bases line up with TRBD2. Unmatched junction bases numbered 5, after V lost 4 bases and J lost 3 bases. The germline V gene encodes CDR1 SGHNT and CDR2 YYREEE (reference sequence). The CDR3 is 16 residues long. The CDR3 nucleotides read TGTGCCAGCAGCATAACTAGCGGGAGGATCTACAATGAGCAGTTCTTC. Amino acids: CASSITSGRIYNEQFF. The full variable domain, its missing parts supplied by reference TRBV5-4 and TRBJ2-1, is ETGVTQSPTHLIKTRGQQVTLRCSSQSGHNTVSWYQQALGQGPQFIFQYYREEENGRGNFPPRFSGLQFPNYSSELNVNALELDDSALYLCASSITSGRIYNEQFFGPGTRLTVL.

This clone has just one count. This chain connects TRBV29-1 to TRBJ2-1; 13 bases are shared with TRBD2. CDR3 length equals 16 residues. Per germline, CDR1 SQVTM and CDR2 ANQGSEA. J lost 6 bases, V lost 5 bases, and 10 bases had no gene match. In DNA, the CDR3 is TGCAGCGTTAGAGACCGACTAGCGGGAGGTGGCAATGAGCAGTTCTTC. Its translation is CSVRDRLAGGGNEQFF.

The rearrangement joins TRBV7-2 to TRBJ1-1; 7 bases agree with TRBD1. The germline CDR1 and CDR2 sequences are SGHTA and FQGNSA. J was trimmed by 4 bases and V by 9 bases; bases with no gene match: 11. The CDR3 contains 14 residues. CDR3 loop: CASSLTGVITEAFF. The CDR3 nucleotides read TGTGCCAGTTCCCTCACAGGGGTTATCACTGAAGCTTTCTTT.

The rearrangement links TRBV4-3 to TRBJ2-7; the match to TRBD1 covers 11 bases. V was pared by 5 bases and J by 5 bases, with 17 bases of the junction left unmatched. The germline CDR1 and CDR2 sequences are LGHNA and YSLEER. The CDR3 runs to 18 residues. In nucleotides, the CDR3 is TGCGCCAGCAGCTCCGATCTCGGACAGGGGGCGCGGAGAGACGAGCAGTACTTC. Residues: CASSSDLGQGARRDEQYF.

The genes are TRBV7-2 and TRBJ2-7, with TRBD2 identical over 9 bases. This CDR3 has 16 amino acids. The germline gives CDR1 SGHTA, CDR2 FQGNSA. The trim removed 1 base at V and 0 bases at J, leaving 4 bases unmatched. The CDR3 loop reads CASSLGLAGNSYEQYF. DNA for the CDR3: TGTGCCAGCAGCTTAGGCCTAGCGGGGAACTCCTACGAGCAGTACTTC.

The chain carries TRBV16 and TRBJ1-4; 11 bases fit TRBD1. J was trimmed by 2 bases and V by 0 bases; bases with no gene match: 2. From germline, CDR1 is KGHSY and CDR2 FQNENV. The CDR3 extends over 17 amino acids. The CDR3 DNA reads TGTGCCAGCAGCCAATCCAGGGACAGGGGGACTAATGAAAAACTGTTTTTT. It codes for CASSQSRDRGTNEKLFF.

The chain uses TRBV5-6 and TRBJ1-6, with a weak D call TRBD1 (5 bases). Germline CDR1 is SGHDT and CDR2 is YYEEEE. This CDR3 spans 17 amino acids. Trimming pared 4 bases from V and 7 bases from J, leaving 21 bases between. The CDR3 sequence: CASSRFESNRPNSPLHF. In DNA, the CDR3 is TGTGCCAGCAGCCGCTTCGAATCCAACAGGCCGAATTCACCCCTCCACTTT.